Given below is one T cell receptor beta chain in context. In the original processing: Estimates of nucleated cell counts were drawn from the amplification of reference gene primers. TCRdb keeps only in-frame clones here, not all; method: immunoSEQ multiplex PCR. V, J and clone size were drawn from that table, and D and trimming were deduced from the DNA. This table has hundreds of thousands of clones, around four fifths appearing once. The sample comes from a study of blood T cell repertoires in COVID-19. Study details: Material from acute and convalescent COVID-19 was sourced from the United States, Italy and Spain.

V lost 4 bases, J lost 0 bases, and 15 bases lay in between. There are 16 residues in the CDR3. Germline V gene lookup returns CDR1 PRHDT and CDR2 FYEKMQ (reference sequence). V is TRBV13 and J is TRBJ1-1; D unresolved. Specimen: peripheral blood. The source is a woman aged 45-65 years with active or convalescent COVID-19. CDR3 sequence: CASSSLDIIMNTEAFF. CDR3 in DNA: TGTGCCAGCAGCTCTCTCGACATTATCATGAACACTGAAGCTTTCTTT.